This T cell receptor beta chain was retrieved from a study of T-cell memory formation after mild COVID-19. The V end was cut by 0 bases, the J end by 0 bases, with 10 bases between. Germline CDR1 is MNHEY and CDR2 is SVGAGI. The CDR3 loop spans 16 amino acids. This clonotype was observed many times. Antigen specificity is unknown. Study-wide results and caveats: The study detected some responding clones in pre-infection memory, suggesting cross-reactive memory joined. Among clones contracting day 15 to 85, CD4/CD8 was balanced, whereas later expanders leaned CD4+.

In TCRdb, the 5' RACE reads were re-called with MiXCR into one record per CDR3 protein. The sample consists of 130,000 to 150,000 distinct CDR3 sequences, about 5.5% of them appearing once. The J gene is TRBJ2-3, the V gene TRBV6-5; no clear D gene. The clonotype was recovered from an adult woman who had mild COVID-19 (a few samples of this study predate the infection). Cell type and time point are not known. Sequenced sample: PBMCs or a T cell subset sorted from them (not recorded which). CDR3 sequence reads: CASSYSGPTSTDTQYF. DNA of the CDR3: TGTGCCAGCAGTTACTCTGGTCCGACTAGCACAGATACGCAGTATTTT.